The clone carrying this T cell receptor (beta chain) was detected once. This record comes from a study of cytotoxic CD8 clonotypes in ibrutinib-treated CLL. The CDR3 is 14 amino acids. Germline V gene sequence: CDR1 SGHVS, CDR2 FQNEAQ. V was pared by 5 bases and J by 3 bases, with 11 bases between. This table comes from immunoSEQ multiplex PCR, and its TCRdb copy is limited to in-frame clones, with some not included. The sample yields about 140,000 clones, 75% to 95% seen once. The V gene is TRBV7-8, the J gene TRBJ2-1; D is possibly TRBD1 or TRBD2 (6 bases each). The sequence came from a human donor with chronic lymphocytic leukemia. Sample: PBMCs, taken after 12 months of ibrutinib treatment. CDR3 protein: CASSQEGVYNEQFF. The CDR3 DNA is TGTGCCAGCAGCCAGGAGGGGGTCTACAATGAGCAGTTCTTC.